The entry that follows covers one TCR beta chain sequence. The antigen remains undetermined. This sample stems from a study of beta chain features in type 1 diabetes. Whole-study results and caveats: Shorter TCRB CDR3s, moderately but significantly so, marked every one of the four CD4+ subsets in Type 1 diabetes patients.

Looked up from germline, CDR1 is LNHDA and CDR2 is SQIVND (reference sequence). The CDR3 sequence is 14 residues long. V lost 3 bases and J lost 4, with 10 bases in between. As every portion of the isolated RNA was reverse transcribed, the sequencing read expressed TCRB transcripts. Here immunoSEQ multiplex PCR was the method, and the copy in TCRdb shows in-frame clones only, minus some. The repertoire includes around 300,000 clones, around 16% of them detected once, and around 0.015% sits in the top ten. This receptor was identified in a man younger than 35 with type 1 diabetes. Sequenced input: naive CD4+ T cells from blood. J is TRBJ2-4 and V is TRBV19; D gene uncertain. CDR3 DNA: TGTGCCAGTAGTATTGCCGCGGCGAAAAACATTCAGTACTTC. It translates to CASSIAAAKNIQYF.